The clone carrying this TCR beta chain was counted many times. The data belong to a study of metastatic and nonmetastatic thyroid tumors. Trimming pared 6 bases from V and 6 bases from J, leaving 17 bases between. This CDR3 comprises 15 residues. CDR1 is LNHDA and CDR2 is SQIVND in the germline V gene (reference sequence). Before thyroid surgery, none of the patients had received any treatment. MiXCR was used by TCRdb to re-call the PCR reads. Among tens of thousands of clones listed, approximately 13% were seen once. V is TRBV19 and J is TRBJ2-2, with D perhaps TRBD1 or TRBD2 (5 bases each). The sequence was collected from a female donor with papillary thyroid cancer or a benign thyroid nodule (not recorded which). Some clones in this sample may be carry-over from other donors' samples. Sequenced: tumor tissue. DNA for the CDR3: TGTGCCAGTAGCTGGGGGTCAGGGCGAGCCGGGGAGCTGTTTTTT. Protein: CASSWGSGRAGELFF.